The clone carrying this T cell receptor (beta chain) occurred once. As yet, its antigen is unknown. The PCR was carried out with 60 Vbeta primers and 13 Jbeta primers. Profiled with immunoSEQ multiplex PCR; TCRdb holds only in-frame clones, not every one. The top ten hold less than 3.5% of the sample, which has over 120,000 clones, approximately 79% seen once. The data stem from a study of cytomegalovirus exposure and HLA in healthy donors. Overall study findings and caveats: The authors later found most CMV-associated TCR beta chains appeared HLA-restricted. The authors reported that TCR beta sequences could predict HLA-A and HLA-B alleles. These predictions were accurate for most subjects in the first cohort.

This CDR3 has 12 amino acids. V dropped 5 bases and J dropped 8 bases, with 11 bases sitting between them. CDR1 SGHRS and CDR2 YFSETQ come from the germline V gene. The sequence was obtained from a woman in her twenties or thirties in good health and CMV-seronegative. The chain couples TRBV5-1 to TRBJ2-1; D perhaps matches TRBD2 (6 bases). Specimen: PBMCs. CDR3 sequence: CASRGRGDEQFF. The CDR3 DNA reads TGCGCCAGCAGGGGGCGCGGGGATGAGCAGTTCTTC.